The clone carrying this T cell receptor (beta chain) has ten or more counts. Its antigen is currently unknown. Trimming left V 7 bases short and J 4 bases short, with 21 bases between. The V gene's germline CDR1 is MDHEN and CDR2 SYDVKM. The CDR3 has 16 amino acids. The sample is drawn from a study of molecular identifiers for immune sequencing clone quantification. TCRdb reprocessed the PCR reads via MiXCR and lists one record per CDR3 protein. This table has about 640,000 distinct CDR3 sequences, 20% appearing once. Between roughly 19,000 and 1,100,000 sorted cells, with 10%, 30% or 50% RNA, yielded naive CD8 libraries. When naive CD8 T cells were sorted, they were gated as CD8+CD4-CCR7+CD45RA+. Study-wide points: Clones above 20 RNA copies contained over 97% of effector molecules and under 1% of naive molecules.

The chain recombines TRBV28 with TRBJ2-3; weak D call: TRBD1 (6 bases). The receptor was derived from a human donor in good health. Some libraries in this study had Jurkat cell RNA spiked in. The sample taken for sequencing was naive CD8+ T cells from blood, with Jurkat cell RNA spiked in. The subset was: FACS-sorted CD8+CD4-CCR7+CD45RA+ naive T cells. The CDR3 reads CASMPLVGALPDTQYF. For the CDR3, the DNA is TGTGCCAGCATGCCCCTTGTGGGGGCACTCCCAGATACGCAGTATTTT.